The rows below give T cell receptor beta chains drawn from one sample of a study of tumor-infiltrating lymphocytes in primary liver carcinoma. TCRdb itself ran the multiplex PCR reads through MiXCR, one entry per CDR3 protein. The data hold almost 200,000 distinct CDR3 sequences, with around three fifths observed a single time. The sequencing input was peripheral blood. The receptors here all came from a woman aged 60-75 years with primary liver carcinoma and hepatitis B virus infection. CDR3s include the opening cysteine and the closing phenylalanine or tryptophan. The order of the fields is J gene, D gene, clone size, V gene, CDR3 protein, CDR3 DNA. The D gene is left open where the match is weak. Where a row states a size, it is once, few, many or the class of an expanded clone; other rows omit it.

J gene: TRBJ2-2
D gene: TRBD2
clone size: .
V gene: TRBV12-3/TRBV12-4
CDR3 protein: CASSFHVGGATGELFF
CDR3 DNA: TGTGCCAGCAGTTTTCATGTGGGAGGGGCCACTGGGGAGCTGTTTTTT

J gene: TRBJ2-7
D gene: TRBD1
clone size: .
V gene: TRBV11-2
CDR3 protein: CANSPGQGTYEQYF
CDR3 DNA: TGTGCCAACAGCCCTGGACAGGGTACCTACGAGCAGTATTTC

J gene: TRBJ1-1
D gene: .
clone size: many
V gene: TRBV29-1
CDR3 protein: CSVEGLALEAFF
CDR3 DNA: TGCAGCGTTGAAGGTCTGGCACTTGAAGCTTTCTTT

J gene: TRBJ2-7
D gene: TRBD1
clone size: few
V gene: TRBV7-9
CDR3 protein: CASSLGRDRASYEQYF
CDR3 DNA: TGTGCCAGCAGCTTAGGTAGGGACAGGGCATCCTACGAGCAGTACTTC

J gene: TRBJ2-7
D gene: .
clone size: .
V gene: TRBV6-1
CDR3 protein: CASNIPRGSPYEQYF
CDR3 DNA: TGTGCCAGCAATATCCCCCGGGGGAGCCCCTACGAGCAGTACTTC

J gene: TRBJ2-7
D gene: .
clone size: .
V gene: TRBV2
CDR3 protein: CASSDRDRRYF
CDR3 DNA: TGTGCCAGCAGTGACCGGGACCGAAGGTACTTC

J gene: TRBJ2-6
D gene: .
clone size: .
V gene: TRBV12-3/TRBV12-4
CDR3 protein: CASSPGHGISGASVLTF
CDR3 DNA: TGTGCCAGCAGTCCGGGACATGGGATCTCTGGGGCCAGCGTCCTGACTTTC

J gene: TRBJ2-1
D gene: .
clone size: .
V gene: TRBV7-9
CDR3 protein: CASSLGAVDNEQFF
CDR3 DNA: TGTGCCAGCAGCTTAGGGGCAGTAGACAATGAGCAGTTCTTC

J gene: TRBJ2-3
D gene: TRBD2
clone size: many
V gene: TRBV10-3
CDR3 protein: CAISEALAGVGDTQYF
CDR3 DNA: TGTGCCATCAGTGAGGCCCTAGCGGGAGTTGGTGATACGCAGTATTTT

J gene: TRBJ2-7
D gene: .
clone size: .
V gene: TRBV29-1
CDR3 protein: CSAEAGDPEQYF
CDR3 DNA: TGCAGCGCTGAAGCTGGGGACCCCGAGCAGTACTTC

J gene: TRBJ1-1
D gene: .
clone size: many
V gene: TRBV7-9
CDR3 protein: CASSLLRGEAFF
CDR3 DNA: TGTGCCAGCAGCTTATTGAGGGGTGAAGCTTTCTTT

J gene: TRBJ2-7
D gene: TRBD1
clone size: .
V gene: TRBV6-1
CDR3 protein: CASSERGQDAEQYF
CDR3 DNA: TGTGCCAGCAGTGAAAGGGGACAGGACGCCGAGCAGTACTTC

J gene: TRBJ1-2
D gene: .
clone size: few
V gene: TRBV28
CDR3 protein: CASSSGHQGGYTF
CDR3 DNA: TGTGCCAGCAGTTCGGGACACCAAGGGGGCTACACCTTC

J gene: TRBJ2-1
D gene: TRBD2
clone size: .
V gene: TRBV5-1
CDR3 protein: CASRSRTTSGTEQFF
CDR3 DNA: TGCGCCAGCAGAAGCCGAACAACTAGCGGCACGGAGCAGTTCTTC

J gene: TRBJ1-1
D gene: .
clone size: .
V gene: TRBV7-9
CDR3 protein: CASSSPDAPSTEAFF
CDR3 DNA: TGCGCCAGCAGCTCCCCGGACGCCCCGAGCACTGAAGCTTTCTTT

J gene: TRBJ2-3
D gene: .
clone size: few
V gene: TRBV28
CDR3 protein: CASSPFGAASSTDTQYF
CDR3 DNA: TGTGCCAGCAGTCCCTTTGGGGCGGCGTCTAGCACAGATACGCAGTATTTT

J gene: TRBJ2-1
D gene: TRBD1
clone size: many
V gene: TRBV24-1
CDR3 protein: CATSDSLRTGGSYNEQFF
CDR3 DNA: TGTGCCACCAGTGACTCCCTTCGTACAGGGGGCTCCTACAATGAGCAGTTCTTC

J gene: TRBJ1-2
D gene: TRBD1
clone size: many
V gene: TRBV4-1
CDR3 protein: CASSQAGGSYGYTF
CDR3 DNA: TGCGCCAGCAGCCAAGCAGGGGGATCCTATGGCTACACCTTC

J gene: TRBJ2-3
D gene: .
clone size: .
V gene: TRBV30
CDR3 protein: CTWTRGSTDTQYF
CDR3 DNA: TGTACCTGGACAAGGGGGAGCACAGATACGCAGTATTTT

J gene: TRBJ2-3
D gene: .
clone size: many
V gene: TRBV5-6
CDR3 protein: CASSSTGTSLDTDTQYF
CDR3 DNA: TGTGCCAGCAGCTCTACTGGGACTTCCCTCGACACAGATACGCAGTATTTT

J gene: TRBJ2-7
D gene: TRBD2
clone size: .
V gene: TRBV11-2
CDR3 protein: CASSVISRLAGGQRPYEQYF
CDR3 DNA: TGTGCCAGCAGCGTCATTTCCCGACTAGCGGGAGGGCAGAGACCCTACGAGCAGTACTTC

J gene: TRBJ2-1
D gene: TRBD2
clone size: once
V gene: TRBV28
CDR3 protein: CASTPLAGQLNEQFF
CDR3 DNA: TGTGCCAGCACCCCCCTAGCGGGCCAACTCAATGAGCAGTTCTTC

J gene: TRBJ1-4
D gene: .
clone size: medium-sized
V gene: TRBV11-2
CDR3 protein: CASSLEPGAPGKLFF
CDR3 DNA: TGTGCCAGCAGCTTAGAACCAGGGGCGCCTGGAAAACTGTTTTTT

J gene: TRBJ2-7
D gene: .
clone size: few
V gene: TRBV12-3/TRBV12-4
CDR3 protein: CASSLGSASYEQYF
CDR3 DNA: TGTGCCAGCAGTTTAGGTAGCGCATCCTACGAGCAGTACTTC

J gene: TRBJ1-3
D gene: TRBD1
clone size: .
V gene: TRBV6-6
CDR3 protein: CASRQAPGQGASYSGNTIYF
CDR3 DNA: TGTGCCAGCAGGCAGGCCCCGGGCCAGGGGGCCTCCTACTCTGGAAACACCATATATTTT